These 18 T cell receptor beta chains were sequenced from one sample in a study of T cell changes during pregnancy in multiple sclerosis (dated by TCRdb to between 2018 and 2020). The library came from the immunoSEQ multiplex PCR assay. Here the immuneACCESS table is served through TCRdb, limited to in-frame sequences with V and J called. Missing clones are a known gap in these copies; in checked studies unresolved V genes cover under half, and the rest lacks a known reason. This sample comprises about 39,000 clones, about 90% of them detected only once. Together, the top ten hold 26% of the sample. The input for sequencing was CD8+ T cells from peripheral blood mononuclear cells, taken before pregnancy. These receptors were taken from a female donor with multiple sclerosis, enrolled in a pregnancy study.

The genes are TRBV30 and TRBJ1-1; TRBD1 matches at 7 bases. Germline assignment: CDR1 GTSNPN and CDR2 SVGIG (reference sequence). Trimming removed 1 base from V and 6 bases from J; junction bases left unmatched: 5. The CDR3 extends over 13 amino acids. In nucleotides, the CDR3 is TGTGCCTGGAGTGACGACAGGGCCCCTGAAGCTTTCTTT. Amino acid sequence: CAWSDDRAPEAFF.

The rearrangement uses TRBV27 and TRBJ2-3; perhaps TRBD1 as D (5 bases). The germline V gene has CDR1 MNHEY and CDR2 SMNVEV (reference sequence). CDR3 length: 13 amino acids. V shed 6 bases and J shed 3 bases, with 10 bases lying between them. The CDR3 DNA is TGTGCCAGCAGCTTGACAGCGACAGATACGCAGTATTTT. Translated: CASSLTATDTQYF.

This sequence joins TRBV11-3 and TRBJ2-6; D uncertain. The V gene's germline CDR1 is SGHNT and CDR2 YENEEA. This CDR3 contains 15 residues. V gave up 1 base and J gave up 0 bases, with 4 bases separating them. The CDR3 DNA is TGTGCCAGCAGCTTAGCCGTCTCTGGGGCCAACGTCCTGACTTTC. Translation gives CASSLAVSGANVLTF.

The chain is built from TRBV11-2 and TRBJ2-2; 9 positions match TRBD2. V was pared by 8 bases and J by 4 bases, with 2 bases of the junction left unmatched. The CDR3 loop spans 13 amino acids. Germline V gene data show CDR1 as SGHAT and CDR2 as FQNNGV. The CDR3 is CASGGGGTGELFF. CDR3 nucleotides: TGTGCCAGCGGCGGGGGGGGCACCGGGGAGCTGTTTTTT.

This clone appeared once. V usage is TRBV7-9 and J usage is TRBJ2-1; 11 bases are shared with TRBD1. The CDR3 has 15 amino acids. Germline trimming cut 4 bases from V and 6 bases from J; bases unmatched to any gene: 5. From germline, CDR1 is SEHNR and CDR2 FQNEAQ (reference sequence). In DNA, the CDR3 is TGTGCCAGCAGCTCGACCGGGACAGGGGGCAATGAGCAGTTCTTC. Protein sequence: CASSSTGTGGNEQFF.

V gene TRBV7-2 combines with J gene TRBJ2-7; a weak D match, TRBD2 (5 bases). Germline loops: CDR1 SGHTA, CDR2 FQGNSA. The CDR3 loop spans 16 amino acids. V dropped 2 bases and J dropped 1 base, with 15 bases sitting between them. The CDR3 loop reads CASSLIAAGTSYEQYF. CDR3 bases: TGTGCCAGCAGCTTAATTGCCGCGGGTACTTCCTACGAGCAGTACTTC.

This clone was seen a single time. The chain couples TRBV11-2 to TRBJ2-7; 8 bases fit TRBD1. Germline V lookup: CDR1 SGHAT, CDR2 FQNNGV. The CDR3 extends over 14 amino acids. The V and J ends lost 4 bases and 2 bases, in that order; junction bases with no gene match: 4. CDR3 loop: CASSSGQGPYEQYF. The CDR3 DNA sequence: TGTGCCAGCAGCTCCGGACAGGGCCCCTACGAGCAGTACTTC.

The chain employs TRBV21-1 and TRBJ1-1. TRBV21-1 is a pseudogene segment. The CDR3 sequence is 14 residues long. The CDR3 DNA reads TGTGCCAGCAGCAAGGTTCAGACTCACACTGAAGCTTTCTTT. As protein: CASSKVQTHTEAFF.

V is TRBV7-9 and J is TRBJ1-2, with 7 bases aligning to TRBD1. V gave up 3 bases and J gave up 1 base; unmatched junction bases: 14. CDR1 and CDR2 from the germline V gene are SEHNR and FQNEAQ (reference sequence). The CDR3 sequence is 18 residues long. CDR3 sequence (DNA): TGTGCCAGCAGCTTTTCCCGGGACAGAGGGGGGAGTAACTATGGCTACACCTTC. This codes for CASSFSRDRGGSNYGYTF.

V usage is TRBV28 and J usage is TRBJ1-2, with 7 positions matching TRBD1. This CDR3 contains 13 residues. Losses at the gene ends were 2 bases for V and 8 bases for J; bases not matched to a gene: 5. Germline-derived CDR1 and CDR2 are MDHEN and SYDVKM. The CDR3 nucleotides are TGTGCCAGCAGTTTACAAGACAGGGTCGGCTACACCTTC. Translated: CASSLQDRVGYTF.

The chain has TRBV4-1 and TRBJ2-3; D might be TRBD2 (6 bases). This CDR3 comprises 16 residues. Trimming stripped 2 bases from V and 0 bases from J, with 12 bases between. Per the germline V gene, CDR1 is MGHRA and CDR2 is YSYEKL. CDR3 DNA sequence: TGCGCCAGCAGCCAATTCGGGAGTTCTAGCACAGATACGCAGTATTTT. Amino acid sequence: CASSQFGSSSTDTQYF.

The chain joins TRBV11-1 to TRBJ2-3; TRBD2 matches at 9 bases. The J segment lost 5 bases and the V segment lost 3 bases, leaving 6 bases of the junction unmatched. CDR3 length equals 15 residues. The germline gives CDR1 SGHAT, CDR2 FQDESV (reference sequence). CDR3 residues: CASSLGGGAGDTQYF. DNA for the CDR3: TGTGCCAGCAGCTTGGGCGGGGGGGCCGGAGATACGCAGTATTTT. The whole variable domain, remainder taken from reference TRBV11-1 and TRBJ2-3, is EAEVAQSPRYKITEKSQAVAFWCDPISGHATLYWYRQILGQGPELLVQFQDESVVDDSQLPKDRFSAERLKGVDSTLKIQPAELGDSAMYLCASSLGGGAGDTQYFGPGTRLTVL.

The V and J genes are TRBV2 and TRBJ2-3; TRBD2 matches 9 bases. Germline V gives CDR1 SNHLY, CDR2 FYNNEI. V lost 8 bases, J lost 4 bases, and 10 bases stayed unmatched. There are 15 residues in the CDR3. As DNA, the CDR3 is TGTGCCAGCCCCTTGGGAGCGGGAGGACCAGATACGCAGTATTTT. Amino acid sequence: CASPLGAGGPDTQYF.

The rearrangement uses TRBV2 and TRBJ1-4, with D unresolved. The CDR3 runs 14 residues. The germline V and J ends were trimmed by 4 bases and 0 bases, with 6 bases remaining between them. Germline loops: CDR1 SNHLY, CDR2 FYNNEI. CDR3 residues: CASSASPTNEKLFF. The CDR3 DNA sequence: TGTGCCAGCAGTGCCAGTCCAACTAATGAAAAACTGTTTTTT.

The chain recombines TRBV7-9 with TRBJ2-5; D possibly corresponds to TRBD2 (6 bases). The CDR3 covers 14 residues. The V gene lost 3 bases and the J gene lost 2 bases, with 10 bases spanning the gap. Germline lookup yields CDR1 SEHNR and CDR2 FQNEAQ (reference sequence). Written as DNA, the CDR3 is TGTGCCAGCAGCTTCGGAGGGGTTCAAGAGACCCAGTACTTC. Protein: CASSFGGVQETQYF.

The chain is built from TRBV27 and TRBJ2-6; 12 bases are shared with TRBD1. After removal of 3 bases from V and 4 bases from J, the junction contained 13 bases not matched to a gene. Germline lookup yields CDR1 MNHEY and CDR2 SMNVEV (reference sequence). The CDR3 runs 20 residues. CDR3 loop: CASSFSSPGQGAGGANVLTF. In nucleotides, the CDR3 is TGTGCCAGCAGTTTTAGCAGTCCGGGACAGGGGGCCGGAGGGGCCAACGTCCTGACTTTC.

This clone occurred a few times. J is TRBJ2-5 and V is TRBV7-8; D possibly corresponds to TRBD2 (6 bases). The CDR3 runs 15 residues. The V gene lost 5 bases and the J gene lost 2 bases, with 15 bases spanning the gap. Germline CDR1 and CDR2: SGHVS and FQNEAQ. The CDR3 sequence: CASSPTLGLQETQYF. The CDR3 DNA reads as TGTGCCAGCAGCCCGACACTGGGACTTCAAGAGACCCAGTACTTC.

The rearrangement links TRBV11-2 to TRBJ2-7; no reliable D call. The CDR3 has 12 amino acids. The V end lost 0 bases, the J end lost 7 bases, and 7 bases lay between the germline ends. In germline, CDR1 is SGHAT, CDR2 FQNNGV. DNA for the CDR3: TGTGCCAGCAGCTTAGATCGGGTTGAGCAGTACTTC. Encoded protein: CASSLDRVEQYF.